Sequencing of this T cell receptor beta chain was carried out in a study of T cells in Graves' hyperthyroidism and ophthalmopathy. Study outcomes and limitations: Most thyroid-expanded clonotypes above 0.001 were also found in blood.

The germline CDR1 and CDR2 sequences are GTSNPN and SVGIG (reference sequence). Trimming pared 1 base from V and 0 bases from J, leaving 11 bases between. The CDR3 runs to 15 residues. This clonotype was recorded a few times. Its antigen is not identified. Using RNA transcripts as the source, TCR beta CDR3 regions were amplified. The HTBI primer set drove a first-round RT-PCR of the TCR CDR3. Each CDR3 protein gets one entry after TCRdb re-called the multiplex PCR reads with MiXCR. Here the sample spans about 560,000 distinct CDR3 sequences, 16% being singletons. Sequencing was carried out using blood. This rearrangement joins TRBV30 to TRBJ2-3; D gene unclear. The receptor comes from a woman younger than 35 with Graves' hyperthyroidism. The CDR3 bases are TGTGCCTGGAGTGCTCTTTTCGGTAGCACAGATACGCAGTATTTT. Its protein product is CAWSALFGSTDTQYF.